The 30 T cell receptor delta chains below were found in one sample sequenced in a study of Vδ1+ human thymocytes. The template was reverse-transcribed extracted RNA. The CDR3 regions were amplified by multiplex PCR from V-gene primers to a constant-region primer. TCRdb redid the clone calls on the multiplex PCR reads with CATT. The sample lists about 54,000 delta-chain clones, approximately 15% seen once, with under 0.55% in the top ten. Their antigens are not known. Study findings and constraints: In the thymus, TRG and TRD repertoires looked highly polyclonal with Gaussian CDR3 lengths.

The sample taken for sequencing was Vdelta1+ gamma-delta thymocytes from the thymus. The sample's subset: FACS-sorted CD3+ TCRalphabeta- TCRVdelta1+ TCRVdelta2- thymocytes. Receptor source: a boy less than two years old who had congenital heart surgery.

This clone was seen only a few times. V and J are TRDV2 and TRDJ1; 9 bases agree with TRDD3. This CDR3 region has 15 residues. Per the germline V gene, CDR1 is GEAIGNYY and CDR2 is EKD. V dropped 2 bases and J dropped 2; count of bases not matched to a gene: 5. The CDR3 coding sequence is TGTGCCTGTGACAAGGGGGATACAGGGACCGATAAACTCATCTTT. Translation: CACDKGDTGTDKLIF.

The genes are TRDV1 and TRDJ1; 9 nucleotides line up with TRDD2. This CDR3 has 17 amino acids. Germline V gene sequence: CDR1 TSWWSYY, CDR2 QGS. J gave up 4 bases and V 4 bases, and 13 bases lay outside the gene matches. The CDR3 coding sequence is TGTGCTCTTGGGGGACCTTCCTACGGGCTGGGGGTCGATAAACTCATCTTT. Amino acid sequence: CALGGPSYGLGVDKLIF.

This clone was seen a few times. The chain combines TRDV1 with TRDJ1, with 12 nucleotides matching TRDD3. Losses at the gene ends were 2 bases for V and 1 base for J; bases not matched to a gene: 8. The CDR3 length is 18 residues. Germline V lookup: CDR1 TSWWSYY, CDR2 QGS. CDR3 sequence reads: CALGEWAGGYGPTDKLIF. The CDR3, as DNA: TGTGCTCTTGGGGAATGGGCTGGGGGATACGGCCCCACCGATAAACTCATCTTT.

The rearrangement joins TRDV1 to TRDJ1; possibly TRDD2 for D (5 bases). Trimming stripped 4 bases from V and 4 bases from J, with 25 bases between. The CDR3 has 18 amino acids. Germline V gene sequence: CDR1 TSWWSYY, CDR2 QGS. The CDR3 loop is CALGALHTFAMTGDKLIF. The CDR3 DNA reads as TGTGCTCTTGGGGCTCTCCATACCTTCGCAATGACCGGCGATAAACTCATCTTT.

The rearrangement uses TRDV1 and TRDJ1, with a possible D match to TRDD3 (5 bases). The CDR3 has 17 amino acids. The ends were cut back, 9 bases at V and 0 bases at J, with 23 bases in the middle. Germline lookup yields CDR1 TSWWSYY and CDR2 QGS. CDR3 residues: CALCPPRPGAHTDKLIF. DNA of the CDR3: TGTGCTCTCTGTCCTCCTCGGCCGGGGGCTCACACCGATAAACTCATCTTT.

Only a few counts were recorded for this clone. The J gene is TRDJ1, the V gene TRDV1, with TRDD3 identical over 10 bases. The J segment lost 0 bases and the V segment lost 9 bases, leaving 13 bases of the junction unmatched. This CDR3 contains 17 residues. Germline lookup yields CDR1 TSWWSYY and CDR2 QGS. The CDR3 region has the DNA TGTGCTCTCTGGCTTATGGGGGGATACGCCTACACCGATAAACTCATCTTT. This codes for CALWLMGGYAYTDKLIF.

This chain uses TRDV1 with TRDJ1, with TRDD2 as a possible D gene (7 bases). Germline loops: CDR1 TSWWSYY, CDR2 QGS. V dropped 4 bases and J dropped 0 bases, with 33 bases sitting between them. The CDR3 runs to 22 residues. CDR3 bases: TGTGCTCTTGGGGGACTACCTTCCTGCGGCGGATACTCAGGAGGGTACACCGATAAACTCATCTTT. This codes for CALGGLPSCGGYSGGYTDKLIF.

This clone has just a few counts. The chain links TRDV1 to TRDJ1, with TRDD3 matching 7 bases. The CDR3 loop spans 19 amino acids. Looked up from germline, CDR1 is TSWWSYY and CDR2 is QGS. V lost 0 bases, J lost 2 bases, and 15 bases stayed unmatched. The CDR3 DNA reads as TGTGCTCTTGGGGAACTTTCCTGCCCTGGGGATAATAGGACCGATAAACTCATCTTT. Protein product: CALGELSCPGDNRTDKLIF.

The V and J genes are TRDV1 and TRDJ1; possibly TRDD2 for D (5 bases). The CDR3 loop spans 18 amino acids. Germline lookup yields CDR1 TSWWSYY and CDR2 QGS. The V end lost 3 bases, the J end lost 1 base, and 21 bases lay between the germline ends. CDR3 region: CALGELLVTVPVTDKLIF. The CDR3 coding sequence is TGTGCTCTTGGGGAGCTCCTAGTTACCGTTCCTGTCACCGATAAACTCATCTTT.

J is TRDJ1 and V is TRDV1; no clear D. The CDR3 is made up of 13 amino acids. Germline V gene lookup returns CDR1 TSWWSYY and CDR2 QGS. Between the trimmed V and J ends, which lost 4 bases and 0 bases, there was a span of 6 bases. The CDR3 reads CALGGIYTDKLIF. The CDR3 DNA sequence: TGTGCTCTTGGGGGGATCTACACCGATAAACTCATCTTT.

The chain recombines TRDV1 with TRDJ1, with D perhaps assigned TRDD2 or TRDD3 (5 bases each). Trimming stripped 5 bases from V and 12 bases from J, with 22 bases between. Looked up from germline, CDR1 is TSWWSYY and CDR2 is QGS. CDR3 length: 14 amino acids. The CDR3 reads CALGPKGTSPKVIF. In nucleotides, the CDR3 is TGTGCTCTTGGGCCTAAGGGGACCTCTCCTAAGGTCATCTTT.

This clone was observed many times. The same CDR3 also results from other DNA sequences found in this sample. The chain links TRAV29/DV5 to TRDJ1; TRDD3 aligns across 9 bases. Germline CDR1 NSMFDY, CDR2 ISSIKDK. CDR3 length equals 16 residues. V lost 6 bases and J lost 3; bases outside the gene matches: 15. The CDR3 protein is CAVHYEGDTKADKLIF. CDR3 nucleotides: TGTGCAGTTCACTACGAGGGGGATACAAAGGCCGATAAACTCATCTTT.

This clone was observed once. This sequence joins TRDV1 and TRDJ1; the D gene is possibly TRDD2 (5 bases). From germline, CDR1 is TSWWSYY and CDR2 QGS. The CDR3 is made up of 18 amino acids. V lost 5 bases and J lost 0, with 22 bases in between. In DNA form, the CDR3 reads TGTGCTCTTGGGTCAATCGACCCCTACTCGGTGTACACCGATAAACTCATCTTT. Its protein product is CALGSIDPYSVYTDKLIF.

Note on this clone: The sample holds other DNA sequences that translate to the same CDR3. This chain links TRDV1 with TRDJ1, with TRDD3 matching over 7 bases. Per germline, CDR1 TSWWSYY and CDR2 QGS. The CDR3 sequence is 20 residues long. V gave up 5 bases and J gave up 1 base; unmatched junction bases: 22. The CDR3 is CALGKYRGCTGEKFTDKLIF. As DNA, the CDR3 is TGTGCTCTTGGGAAATACAGAGGTTGTACTGGGGAGAAGTTCACCGATAAACTCATCTTT.

J is TRDJ1 and V is TRDV1; 8 bases are shared with TRDD3. The length of the CDR3 is 21 residues. With V trimmed by 6 bases and J by 0 bases, 24 bases remained unmatched. Germline assignment: CDR1 TSWWSYY and CDR2 QGS. The DNA for the CDR3 is TGTGCTCTTGGACATTCGGCCCGCCCGAGGGGTTGGGGGATGTACACCGATAAACTCATCTTT. Translation gives CALGHSARPRGWGMYTDKLIF.

The chain has TRDV1 and TRDJ1, with 9 positions matching TRDD3. CDR1 is TSWWSYY, CDR2 QGS, per germline. The CDR3 has 21 residues. V trimming: 1 base; J trimming: 0 bases; junction bases outside the gene matches: 18. The CDR3 nucleotides read TGTGCTCTTGGGGAACGCCCAGTTTTTCTGGGGGATTTCCTGTACACCGATAAACTCATCTTT. As protein: CALGERPVFLGDFLYTDKLIF.

This clone was counted a few times. This chain links TRDV1 with TRDJ1; maybe TRDD3 (7 bases). The germline V gene encodes CDR1 TSWWSYY and CDR2 QGS. V lost 1 base and J 5 bases, leaving 17 bases between the germline ends. The CDR3 extends over 16 amino acids. The CDR3 protein is CALGERSYGLGDKLIF. CDR3 sequence (DNA): TGTGCTCTTGGGGAACGCTCCTACGGACTGGGGGATAAACTCATCTTT.

The gene calls are TRDV1 and TRDJ1; a possible D gene is TRDD3 (5 bases). Trimming took 0 bases from V and 2 from J, leaving 22 bases between them. The CDR3 contains 19 residues. CDR1 TSWWSYY and CDR2 QGS come from the germline V gene. The DNA of the CDR3 is TGTGCTCTTGGGGAACTAGTTACAGGGGGGGGTCCCGAGACCGATAAACTCATCTTT. Its translation: CALGELVTGGGPETDKLIF.

There are a few counts of this clone. The chain joins TRDV1 to TRDJ1, with 8 bases identical to TRDD3. Per germline, CDR1 TSWWSYY and CDR2 QGS. The CDR3 length is 16 residues. V lost 3 bases to trimming and J lost 0 bases; unmatched junction nucleotides: 6. CDR3: CALGDWWGINTDKLIF. CDR3 DNA sequence: TGTGCTCTTGGGGACTGGTGGGGGATTAACACCGATAAACTCATCTTT.

The chain combines TRDV1 with TRDJ1, with a weak D call TRDD3 (6 bases). CDR3 length: 17 amino acids. The ends were cut back, 1 base at V and 2 bases at J, with 17 bases in the middle. Germline CDR1 and CDR2: TSWWSYY and QGS. This CDR3 reads CALGEPCIWGETDKLIF. The CDR3 region has the DNA TGTGCTCTTGGGGAACCGTGTATCTGGGGAGAGACCGATAAACTCATCTTT.

A few counts support this clone. The chain employs TRDV1 and TRDJ1, with TRDD3 identical over 8 bases. With V trimmed by 1 base and J by 0 bases, 10 bases remained unmatched. The CDR3 totals 18 residues. CDR1 and CDR2 from the germline V gene are TSWWSYY and QGS. The CDR3 is CALGEPPVTGGYTDKLIF. In nucleotides, the CDR3 is TGTGCTCTTGGGGAACCCCCCGTAACTGGGGGGTACACCGATAAACTCATCTTT.

This clone came up a few times. The chain employs TRDV1 and TRDJ1; 8 bases line up with TRDD2. Germline lookup yields CDR1 TSWWSYY and CDR2 QGS. This CDR3 comprises 17 residues. V trimming: 4 bases; J trimming: 0 bases; junction bases outside the gene matches: 10. The CDR3 sequence is CALGGGLPTGYTDKLIF. The DNA of the CDR3 is TGTGCTCTTGGGGGGGGTCTTCCTACGGGGTACACCGATAAACTCATCTTT.

The chain employs TRDV1 and TRDJ1, with a tentative D call TRDD3 (6 bases). Deletions cut 0 bases from V and 4 bases from J, with 18 bases between. The CDR3 runs to 17 residues. Per germline, CDR1 TSWWSYY and CDR2 QGS. The CDR3 sequence: CALGELTYRGTRDKLIF. DNA of the CDR3: TGTGCTCTTGGGGAACTTACATACCGGGGGACCCGCGATAAACTCATCTTT.

The J gene is TRDJ1, the V gene TRDV1; D perhaps matches TRDD3 (6 bases). Trimming stripped 1 base from V and 2 bases from J, with 29 bases between. The CDR3 runs to 21 residues. Germline V gene lookup returns CDR1 TSWWSYY and CDR2 QGS. CDR3 loop: CALGERPVLERIEGETDKLIF. CDR3 nucleotides: TGTGCTCTTGGGGAACGCCCGGTACTAGAACGGATAGAGGGGGAGACCGATAAACTCATCTTT.

About this clone itself: This specimen includes other DNA sequences encoding the same CDR3. The chain is built from TRDV1 and TRDJ1; 7 nucleotides align to TRDD3. V lost 0 bases to trimming and J lost 8 bases; unmatched junction nucleotides: 18. Germline-derived CDR1 and CDR2 are TSWWSYY and QGS. CDR3 length: 18 residues. The CDR3 protein is CALGELGLRYWGREKLIF. DNA for the CDR3: TGTGCTCTTGGGGAACTAGGCCTCCGATACTGGGGAAGGGAAAAACTCATCTTT.

This clone showed up just a few times. V usage is TRDV1 and J usage is TRDJ1; TRDD3 matches at 8 bases. The CDR3 loop spans 16 amino acids. Germline CDR1 reads TSWWSYY; CDR2 reads QGS. V shed 7 bases and J 0 bases; nucleotides not matched to a gene: 10. The CDR3 bases are TGTGCTCTTGCTTCCTTACTGGGGGCTTACACCGATAAACTCATCTTT. This codes for CALASLLGAYTDKLIF.

This clone came up a few times. The rearrangement uses TRDV1 and TRDJ1; 10 bases line up with TRDD3. This CDR3 has 22 amino acids. With V trimmed by 2 bases and J by 0 bases, 21 bases remained unmatched. Per germline, CDR1 TSWWSYY and CDR2 QGS. The CDR3 region is CALGEEGFLVLGDASHTDKLIF. The CDR3 DNA follows: TGTGCTCTTGGGGAAGAGGGCTTCCTCGTACTGGGGGATGCGAGCCACACCGATAAACTCATCTTT.

V gene TRDV1 combines with J gene TRDJ1, with 13 nucleotides matching TRDD3. CDR1 and CDR2 from the germline V gene are TSWWSYY and QGS. The CDR3 runs to 19 residues. The J segment lost 7 bases and the V segment lost 3 bases, leaving 17 bases of the junction unmatched. The CDR3 coding sequence is TGTGCTCTTGGGGATCACACGTTCCCCCGTACTGGGGGATACGCTAAACTCATCTTT. The encoded protein is CALGDHTFPRTGGYAKLIF.

This clone has just a few counts. V is TRDV1 and J is TRDJ1, with TRDD2 matching over 7 bases. The J segment lost 0 bases and the V segment lost 3 bases, leaving 7 bases of the junction unmatched. CDR3 length: 16 amino acids. Germline CDR1 reads TSWWSYY; CDR2 reads QGS. CDR3 sequence (DNA): TGTGCTCTTGGGGATGCTGTTCCTTCCTACACCGATAAACTCATCTTT. Encoded protein: CALGDAVPSYTDKLIF.

This clone was counted only a few times. The chain is built from TRDV1 and TRDJ1; TRDD3 aligns across 10 bases. There are 18 residues in the CDR3. J lost 2 bases, V lost 0 bases, and 9 bases had no gene match. Germline V gene data show CDR1 as TSWWSYY and CDR2 as QGS. CDR3 in amino acids: CALGELTSWGISTDKLIF. CDR3 nucleotides: TGTGCTCTTGGGGAACTGACGTCCTGGGGGATAAGTACCGATAAACTCATCTTT.